This T cell receptor (beta chain) was sequenced during a study of shared clonotypes between healthy human individuals. Evenly divided among several immunoSEQ plates was the genomic DNA of each subset. Replicate sorted-subset PCRs were loaded with approximately 200 ng DNA, about 30,000 T cell genomes. Clones were sequenced by immunoSEQ multiplex PCR, and TCRdb holds only the in-frame ones, with some missing. The repertoire holds about 2.1 million clones, with around 95% as singletons. Study-level findings and limits: Estimated clonotype richness was generally higher in naive than memory subsets. Clonotype sharing levels among donors were expected to vary with sequencing depth.

The V end lost 2 bases, the J end lost 4 bases, and 12 bases lay between the germline ends. There are 14 residues in the CDR3. CDR1 and CDR2 (germline): SGHRS, YFSETQ. CD45RO-negative CD8 cells positively selected for CCR7 made up the naive population, which excluded terminally differentiated effector memory CD45RA+ cells. This clone was counted a single time. Its antigen is not identified. The sample comprised naive CD8+ T cells from PBMCs. The receptor's source is a man aged 18 to 29 in good health. Some clones in this sample may be carry-over from other donors' samples. The chain couples TRBV5-1 to TRBJ1-1; maybe TRBD1 (5 bases). CDR3 nucleotide sequence: TGCGCCAGCAGCTTCGTTTGGGGGAGCACTGAAGCTTTCTTT. Translating gives CASSFVWGSTEAFF.